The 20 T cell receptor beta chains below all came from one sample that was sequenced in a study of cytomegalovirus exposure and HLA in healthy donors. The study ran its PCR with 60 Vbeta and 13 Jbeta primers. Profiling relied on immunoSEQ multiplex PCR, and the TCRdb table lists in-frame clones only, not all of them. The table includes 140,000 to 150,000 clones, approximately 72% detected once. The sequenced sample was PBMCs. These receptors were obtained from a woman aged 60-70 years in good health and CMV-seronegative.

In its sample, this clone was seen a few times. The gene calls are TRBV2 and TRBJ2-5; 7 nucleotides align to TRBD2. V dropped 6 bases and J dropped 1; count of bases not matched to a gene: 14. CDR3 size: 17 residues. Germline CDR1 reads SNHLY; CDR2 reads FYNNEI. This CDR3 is CASRGGLKGGSQETQYF. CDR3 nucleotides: TGTGCCAGCAGGGGAGGTTTAAAAGGCGGGAGCCAAGAGACCCAGTACTTC. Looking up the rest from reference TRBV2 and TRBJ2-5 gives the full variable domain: EPEVTQTPSHQVTQMGQEVILRCVPISNHLYFYWYRQILGQKVEFLVSFYNNEISEKSEIFDDQFSVERPDGSNFTLKIRSTKLEDSAMYFCASRGGLKGGSQETQYFGPGTRLLVL.

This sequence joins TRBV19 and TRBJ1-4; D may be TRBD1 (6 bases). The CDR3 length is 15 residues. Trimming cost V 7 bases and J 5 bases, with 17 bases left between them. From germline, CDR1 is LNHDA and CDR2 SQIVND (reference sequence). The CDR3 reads CASTNTGYHNEKLFF. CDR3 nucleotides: TGTGCCAGTACCAACACAGGGTACCACAATGAAAAACTGTTTTTT.

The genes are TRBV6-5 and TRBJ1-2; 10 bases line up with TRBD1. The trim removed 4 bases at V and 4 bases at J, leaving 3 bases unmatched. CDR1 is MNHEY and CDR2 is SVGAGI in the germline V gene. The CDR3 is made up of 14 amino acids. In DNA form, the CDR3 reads TGTGCCAGCAGTTTAAGGACAGGGGGCTATGGCTACACCTTC. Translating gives CASSLRTGGYGYTF.

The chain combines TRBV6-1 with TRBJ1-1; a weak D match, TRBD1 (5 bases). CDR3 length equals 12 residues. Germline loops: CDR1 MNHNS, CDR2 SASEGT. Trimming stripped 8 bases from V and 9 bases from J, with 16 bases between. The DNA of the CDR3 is TGTGCCAGCGGGGTACGGGAGGGGAAAGCTTTCTTT. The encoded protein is CASGVREGKAFF.

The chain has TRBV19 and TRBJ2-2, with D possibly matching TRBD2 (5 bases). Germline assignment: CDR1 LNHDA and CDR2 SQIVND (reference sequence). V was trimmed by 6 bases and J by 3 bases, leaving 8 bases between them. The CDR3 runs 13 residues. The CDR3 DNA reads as TGTGCCAGTAGGGGAGATTACACCGGGGAGCTGTTTTTT. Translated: CASRGDYTGELFF.

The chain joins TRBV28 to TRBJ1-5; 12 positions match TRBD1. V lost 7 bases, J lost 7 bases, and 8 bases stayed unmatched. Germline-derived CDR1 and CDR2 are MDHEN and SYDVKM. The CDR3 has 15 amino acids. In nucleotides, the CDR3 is TGTGCCAGCATTCTCTCCGGGACAGGGGGCCAGCCCCAGCATTTT. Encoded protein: CASILSGTGGQPQHF.

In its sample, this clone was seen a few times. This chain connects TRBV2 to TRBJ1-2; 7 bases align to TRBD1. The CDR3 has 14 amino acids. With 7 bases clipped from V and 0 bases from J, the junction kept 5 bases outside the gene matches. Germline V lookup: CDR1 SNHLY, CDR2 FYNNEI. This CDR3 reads CASMGQRANYGYTF. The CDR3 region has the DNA TGTGCCAGCATGGGACAGAGAGCTAACTATGGCTACACCTTC.

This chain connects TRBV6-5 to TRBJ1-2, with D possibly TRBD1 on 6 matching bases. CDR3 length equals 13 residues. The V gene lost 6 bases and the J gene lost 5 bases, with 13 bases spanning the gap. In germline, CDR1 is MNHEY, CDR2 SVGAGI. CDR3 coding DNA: TGTGCCAGCAGCCTAAGGGGGGGGTATGGCTACACCTTC. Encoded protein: CASSLRGGYGYTF.

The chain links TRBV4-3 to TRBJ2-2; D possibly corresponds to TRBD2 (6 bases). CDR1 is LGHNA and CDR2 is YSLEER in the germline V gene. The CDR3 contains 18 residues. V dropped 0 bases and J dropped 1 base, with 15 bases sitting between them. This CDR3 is CASSQETRLEGNTGELFF. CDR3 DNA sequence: TGCGCCAGCAGCCAAGAAACCCGACTAGAAGGGAACACCGGGGAGCTGTTTTTT.

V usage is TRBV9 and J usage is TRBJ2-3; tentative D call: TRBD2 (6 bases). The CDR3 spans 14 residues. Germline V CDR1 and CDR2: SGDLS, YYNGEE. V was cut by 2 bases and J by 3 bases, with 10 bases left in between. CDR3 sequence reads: CASSVRDWTDTQYF. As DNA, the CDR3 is TGTGCCAGCAGCGTGAGGGACTGGACAGATACGCAGTATTTT.

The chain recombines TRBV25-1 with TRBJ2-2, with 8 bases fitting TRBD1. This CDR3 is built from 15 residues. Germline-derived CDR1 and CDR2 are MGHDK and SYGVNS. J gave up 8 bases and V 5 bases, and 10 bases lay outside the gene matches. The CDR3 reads CASSLAGGNRGELFF. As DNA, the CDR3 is TGTGCCAGCAGTTTGGCAGGGGGCAATAGAGGGGAGCTGTTTTTT.

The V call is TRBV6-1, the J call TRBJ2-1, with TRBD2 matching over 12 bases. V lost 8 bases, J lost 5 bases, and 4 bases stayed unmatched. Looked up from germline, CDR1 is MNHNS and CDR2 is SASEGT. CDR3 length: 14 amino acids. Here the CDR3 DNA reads TGTGCCAGCTGGGGACTAGCGGGTAACAATGAGCAGTTCTTC. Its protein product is CASWGLAGNNEQFF.

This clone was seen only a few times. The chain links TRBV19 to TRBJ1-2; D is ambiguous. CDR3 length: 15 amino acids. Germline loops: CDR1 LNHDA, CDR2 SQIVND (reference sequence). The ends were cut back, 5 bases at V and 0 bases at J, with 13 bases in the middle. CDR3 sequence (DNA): TGTGCCAGTAGTTCACAAGGAGGAGCTAACTATGGCTACACCTTC. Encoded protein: CASSSQGGANYGYTF.

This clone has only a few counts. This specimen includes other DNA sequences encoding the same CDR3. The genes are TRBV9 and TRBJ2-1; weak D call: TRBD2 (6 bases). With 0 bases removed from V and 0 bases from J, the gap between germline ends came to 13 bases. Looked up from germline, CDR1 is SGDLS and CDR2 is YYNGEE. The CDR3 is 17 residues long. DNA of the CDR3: TGTGCCAGCAGCGTAGGTGGGGGGACCAGCTCCTACAATGAGCAGTTCTTC. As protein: CASSVGGGTSSYNEQFF.

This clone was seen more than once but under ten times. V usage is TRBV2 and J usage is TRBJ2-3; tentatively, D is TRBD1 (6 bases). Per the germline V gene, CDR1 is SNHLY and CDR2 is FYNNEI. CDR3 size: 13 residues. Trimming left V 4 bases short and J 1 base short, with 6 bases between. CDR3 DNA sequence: TGTGCCAGCAGTGGACAGGGCACAGATACGCAGTATTTT. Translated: CASSGQGTDTQYF.

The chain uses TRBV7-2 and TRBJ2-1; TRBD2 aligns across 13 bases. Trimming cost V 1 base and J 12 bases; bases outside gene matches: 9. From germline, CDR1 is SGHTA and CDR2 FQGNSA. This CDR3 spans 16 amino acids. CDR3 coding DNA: TGTGCCAGCAGCTTAGAGCCGGGACTAGCGGGGATAGGGCAGTTCTTC. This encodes CASSLEPGLAGIGQFF. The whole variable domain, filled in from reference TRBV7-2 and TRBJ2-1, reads GAGVSQSPSNKVTEKGKDVELRCDPISGHTALYWYRQSLGQGLEFLIYFQGNSAPDKSGLPSDRFSAERTGGSVSTLTIQRTQQEDSAVYLCASSLEPGLAGIGQFFGPGTRLTVL.

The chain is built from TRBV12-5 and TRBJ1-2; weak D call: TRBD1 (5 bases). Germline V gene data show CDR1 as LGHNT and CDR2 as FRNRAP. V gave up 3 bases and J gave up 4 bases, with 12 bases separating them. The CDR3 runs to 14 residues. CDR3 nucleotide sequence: TGTGCTAGTGGTTTAGGAGACAGCCTCTATGGCTACACCTTC. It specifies CASGLGDSLYGYTF.

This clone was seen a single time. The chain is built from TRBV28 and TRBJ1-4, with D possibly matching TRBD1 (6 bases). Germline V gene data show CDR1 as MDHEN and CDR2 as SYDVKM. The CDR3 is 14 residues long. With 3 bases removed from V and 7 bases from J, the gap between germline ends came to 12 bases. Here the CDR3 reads CASSFRGGGEKLFF. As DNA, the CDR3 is TGTGCCAGCAGTTTTCGGGGGGGCGGTGAAAAACTGTTTTTT.

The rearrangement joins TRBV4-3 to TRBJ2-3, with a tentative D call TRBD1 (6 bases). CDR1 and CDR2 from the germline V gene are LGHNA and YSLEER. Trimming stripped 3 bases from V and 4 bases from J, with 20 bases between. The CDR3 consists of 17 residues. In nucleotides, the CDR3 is TGCGCCAGCAGCCAGGATAATACAGGGATAAGAGCAGATACGCAGTATTTT. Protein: CASSQDNTGIRADTQYF.

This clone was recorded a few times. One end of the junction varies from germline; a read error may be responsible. The CDR3 region is CASRLAGGGTDTQYF. CDR3 nucleotides: TGTGCCAGCAGGTTAGCGGGGGGTGGCACAGATACGCAGTATTTT. V gene TRBV7-2 combines with J gene TRBJ2-3; 10 bases are a match to TRBD2. The CDR3 sequence is 15 residues long. Germline V lookup: CDR1 SGHTA, CDR2 FQGNSA.